Listed here are 2 T cell receptor beta chains from one sample, sequenced in a study of T cell clonotyping in hematopoietic cell transplantation. TCRdb's copy holds only in-frame clones and misses some; the assay was immunoSEQ multiplex PCR. The sample lists fewer than 80,000 clones, approximately 94% occurring once. Sequences were obtained from peripheral blood mononuclear cells. Receptors originate from a middle-aged man in good health. Some clones in this sample may be carry-over from other donors' samples.

The V and J genes are TRBV30 and TRBJ1-2, with 8 bases matching TRBD1. This CDR3 is 14 amino acids long. Losses at the gene ends were 0 bases for V and 4 bases for J; bases not matched to a gene: 4. The germline gives CDR1 GTSNPN, CDR2 SVGIG (reference sequence). The CDR3: CAWSVRTGIYGYTF. In nucleotides, the CDR3 is TGTGCCTGGAGTGTAAGGACAGGGATCTATGGCTACACCTTC.

The chain couples TRBV6-5 to TRBJ2-1; D is unresolved. CDR1 is MNHEY and CDR2 is SVGAGI in the germline V gene. This CDR3 has 14 amino acids. Trimming removed 2 bases from V and 7 bases from J, with 12 bases in between. The CDR3 coding sequence is TGTGCCAGCAGTTACACGGATCGAAAGAATGAGCAGTTCTTC. Translating gives CASSYTDRKNEQFF.